These 10 T cell receptor beta chains share one sample of origin, sequenced in a study of brain T cells in children with intractable seizures. TCRdb keeps only in-frame clones here, not all; method: immunoSEQ multiplex PCR. Here the sample spans 20,000 to 25,000 clones, approximately 94% being singletons. This specimen was peripheral blood, taken at surgery. The source is a boy under 18 with focal cortical dysplasia and intractable seizures.

The chain employs TRBV5-8 and TRBJ2-7; D gene uncertain. Germline CDR1 and CDR2: SGHTS and YDEGEE. The CDR3 is 14 amino acids. V was shortened by 0 bases and J by 7 bases, with 14 bases between the two germline ends. This CDR3 reads CASSLAYSSTEQYV. In DNA form, the CDR3 reads TGTGCCAGCAGCTTGGCGTATAGCTCGACGGAGCAGTACGTC.

In this sample, this clone turned up once. The V call is TRBV5-5, the J call TRBJ1-5; weak D call: TRBD1 (6 bases). Per germline, CDR1 SGHKS and CDR2 YYEKEE (reference sequence). The CDR3 is 13 residues long. Deletions cut 4 bases from V and 5 bases from J, with 10 bases between. This chain's CDR3 is CASSLQGDQPQHF. The CDR3 DNA is TGTGCCAGCAGCCTACAGGGTGATCAGCCCCAGCATTTT.

J is TRBJ1-2 and V is TRBV18; 9 bases are a match to TRBD1. V was pared by 4 bases and J by 2 bases, with 11 bases of the junction left unmatched. This CDR3 spans 17 amino acids. Germline V CDR1 and CDR2: KGHSH, LQKENI. CDR3 DNA: TGTGCCAGCTCACTCTCCCTACCAGGACAGGGGAACTATGGCTACACCTTC. It translates to CASSLSLPGQGNYGYTF.

V and J are TRBV5-1 and TRBJ1-5; D is perhaps TRBD1 (6 bases). CDR1 SGHRS and CDR2 YFSETQ come from the germline V gene. Trimming took off 0 bases at V and 6 bases at J, with 13 bases between the two ends. CDR3 length: 15 residues. Here the CDR3 reads CASSLEGGEGQPQHF. As DNA, the CDR3 is TGCGCCAGCAGCTTGGAGGGGGGGGAAGGTCAGCCCCAGCATTTT. Variable domain in full (rest from reference TRBV5-1 and TRBJ1-5): KAGVTQTPRYLIKTRGQQVTLSCSPISGHRSVSWYQQTPGQGLQFLFEYFSETQRNKGNFPGRFSGRQFSNSRSEMNVSTLELGDSALYLCASSLEGGEGQPQHFGDGTRLSIL.

The chain combines TRBV6-5 with TRBJ1-2; weak D call: TRBD1 (5 bases). Germline V lookup: CDR1 MNHEY, CDR2 SVGAGI. Trimming took off 6 bases at V and 2 bases at J, with 10 bases between the two ends. The length of the CDR3 is 13 residues. CDR3 residues: CASSYDRNYGYTF. Written as DNA, the CDR3 is TGTGCCAGCAGCTATGACAGAAACTATGGCTACACCTTC.

V usage is TRBV19 and J usage is TRBJ1-5, with D hard to call. The germline CDR1 and CDR2 sequences are LNHDA and SQIVND (reference sequence). Trimming cost V 1 base and J 3 bases, with 10 bases left between them. This CDR3 is built from 15 residues. The CDR3 DNA sequence: TGTGCCAGTAGTATAGGTAGGAGGTTCAATCAGCCCCAGCATTTT. Translated, it gives CASSIGRRFNQPQHF. Full variable domain (outside the CDR3, taken from reference TRBV19 and TRBJ1-5): DGGITQSPKYLFRKEGQNVTLSCEQNLNHDAMYWYRQDPGQGLRLIYYSQIVNDFQKGDIAEGYSVSREKKESFPLTVTSAQKNPTAFYLCASSIGRRFNQPQHFGDGTRLSIL.

This sequence joins TRBV19 and TRBJ2-7; 10 nucleotides match TRBD1. Trimming removed 5 bases from V and 5 bases from J; junction bases left unmatched: 6. Germline CDR1 LNHDA, CDR2 SQIVND (reference sequence). The CDR3 is 14 residues long. The chain's CDR3 is CASSVGQGRNEQYF. The CDR3 bases are TGTGCCAGTAGTGTGGGACAGGGGCGGAACGAGCAGTACTTC.

The J gene is TRBJ1-2, the V gene TRBV5-1; 7 bases align to TRBD1. The V segment lost 3 bases and the J segment 5 bases; nucleotides outside the gene matches: 10. The CDR3 sequence is 15 residues long. Germline V lookup: CDR1 SGHRS, CDR2 YFSETQ. Here the CDR3 reads CASSSGTAQSYGYTF. The DNA of the CDR3 is TGCGCCAGCAGCTCTGGGACAGCCCAGTCATATGGCTACACCTTC.

The chain has TRBV18 and TRBJ1-5, with D unresolved. Trimming took 1 base from V and 1 from J, leaving 8 bases between them. This CDR3 has 15 amino acids. CDR1 and CDR2 from the germline V gene are KGHSH and LQKENI. CDR3 in amino acids: CASSPLSGSNQPQHF. The CDR3 DNA reads as TGTGCCAGCTCACCACTGTCGGGGAGCAATCAGCCCCAGCATTTT.

This chain links TRBV27 with TRBJ2-1; 12 bases match TRBD2. The junction had 10 bases not matched to a gene; V was cut back by 5 bases and J by 8 bases. Looked up from germline, CDR1 is MNHEY and CDR2 is SMNVEV (reference sequence). This CDR3 region has 16 residues. Here the CDR3 DNA reads TGTGCCAGCAGTGAGGACAGGACTAGCGGGACTGATGAGCAGTTCTTC. Translating gives CASSEDRTSGTDEQFF.